This TCR beta chain emerged from a study of cytomegalovirus exposure and HLA in healthy donors. Overall study findings and caveats: Sequencing depth across donors, presence/absence analyses assumed, was roughly uniform.

Primers for the PCR totalled 60 Vbeta and 13 Jbeta. The protocol was immunoSEQ multiplex PCR, while the TCRdb copy is restricted to in-frame clones and leaves out a portion. The table has about 200,000 clones, 76% seen once. On this clone itself: Its antigen is as yet unknown.

The CDR3 loop spans 15 amino acids. Germline CDR1 MNHEY, CDR2 SMNVEV (reference sequence). Material: PBMCs. This sequence was found in a man aged 18-30 years in good health and CMV-seronegative. The V call is TRBV27, the J call TRBJ2-5; TRBD2 might be the D (6 bases). The DNA end lines up better with TRBJ2-7; the J call may be wrong. The CDR3 loop is CASSLSPGVSYEQYF. Here the CDR3 DNA reads TGTGCCAGCAGTTTATCCCCGGGAGTTTCCTACGAGCAGTACTTC.